A selection of T cell receptor beta chains follows, all from one sample in a study of cytomegalovirus exposure and HLA in healthy donors. Measured with immunoSEQ multiplex PCR; TCRdb has only the in-frame clones, and not every one. This sample has approximately 120,000 clones, with approximately 95% found just once. Specimen: PBMCs. The receptor set was obtained from a man between 18 and 35 years old in good health and CMV-seronegative. CDR3s include the opening cysteine and the closing phenylalanine or tryptophan. Each record gives: CDR3 protein, J gene, V gene, CDR3 length.

CASSISADSSYEQYF,TRBJ2-7,TRBV7-6,15
CASSMRGLQETQYF,TRBJ2-5,TRBV19,14
CASSASRGNGEKLFF,TRBJ1-4,TRBV7-9,15
CASSPQVFRGGTTDTQYF,TRBJ2-3,TRBV28,18
CSVALGAWETQYF,TRBJ2-5,TRBV29-1,13
CANSEGGADTQYF,TRBJ2-3,TRBV28,13
CASSAGPTYEQYF,TRBJ2-7,TRBV5-1,13
CASSVGGLAGGRQETQYF,TRBJ2-5,TRBV9,18
CASRRDRASEAFF,TRBJ1-1,TRBV6-5,13
CASSIWGANEKLFF,TRBJ1-4,TRBV19,14
CASSPPSGNEQFF,TRBJ2-1,TRBV7-9,13
CASSLAQGAGTEAFF,TRBJ1-1,TRBV5-1,15
CASSLGQGSNEQYF,TRBJ2-7,TRBV7-2,14
CASSQGGEGGGYEQYF,TRBJ2-7,TRBV4-2,16
CASSLKPDSSYEQYF,TRBJ2-7,TRBV19,15
CASSVGFNTYNEQFF,TRBJ2-1,TRBV9,15
CASRGQAGNEQFF,TRBJ2-1,TRBV7-6,13
CASSPMGGTGQYF,TRBJ2-7,TRBV19,13
CASRGLAEGSSYEQYF,TRBJ2-7,TRBV7-9,16
CASTAGGTEAFF,TRBJ1-1,TRBV25-1,12
CASSSRPDGYTF,TRBJ1-2,TRBV5-4,12
CASSHGSVNEKLFF,TRBJ1-4,TRBV4-2,14
CASKGESSGANVLTF,TRBJ2-6,TRBV28,15
CASSYGTGPGNTIYF,TRBJ1-3,TRBV7-3,15
CASISQGFAEAFF,TRBJ1-1,TRBV28,13
CASSSGLAGGRGTQYF,TRBJ2-5,TRBV7-2,16
CAWTPTANTEAFF,TRBJ1-1,TRBV30,13
CASSWTSGSSYNEQFF,TRBJ2-1,TRBV6-6,16
CAWRTGQSSNQPQHF,TRBJ1-5,TRBV30,15
CASSVSSGRVGEQFF,TRBJ2-1,TRBV5-5,15
CASSLVSAGGQNNEQFF,TRBJ2-1,TRBV28,17
CASSLFGAETQYF,TRBJ2-5,TRBV27,13
CASSLVPGQGEAFF,TRBJ1-1,TRBV7-2,14
CASSDSSANQPQHF,TRBJ1-5,TRBV6-4,14
CASSLGGALRYEQFF,TRBJ2-1,TRBV28,15
CASRNTGTRRTQYF,TRBJ2-3,TRBV28,14
CASSQDPRGSSYNEQFF,TRBJ2-1,TRBV4-1,17
CALSGSGLPEDTQYF,TRBJ2-3,TRBV29-1,15
CASSPPLGGVNTEAFF,TRBJ1-1,TRBV18,16
CAWSERGNQPQHF,TRBJ1-5,TRBV30,13
CASSLDTGDTEAFF,TRBJ1-1,TRBV5-1,14
CASSQDRRGYSNQPQHF,TRBJ1-5,TRBV14,17
CASSFAGTGKGNPEAFF,TRBJ1-1,TRBV5-8,17
CSPKAGYEQYF,TRBJ2-7,TRBV20-1,11
CASSPTGARIMNTEAFF,TRBJ1-1,TRBV18,17
CASSLWASNNEKLFF,TRBJ1-4,TRBV6-5,15
CASQPGTGLPGNQPQHF,TRBJ1-5,TRBV27,17